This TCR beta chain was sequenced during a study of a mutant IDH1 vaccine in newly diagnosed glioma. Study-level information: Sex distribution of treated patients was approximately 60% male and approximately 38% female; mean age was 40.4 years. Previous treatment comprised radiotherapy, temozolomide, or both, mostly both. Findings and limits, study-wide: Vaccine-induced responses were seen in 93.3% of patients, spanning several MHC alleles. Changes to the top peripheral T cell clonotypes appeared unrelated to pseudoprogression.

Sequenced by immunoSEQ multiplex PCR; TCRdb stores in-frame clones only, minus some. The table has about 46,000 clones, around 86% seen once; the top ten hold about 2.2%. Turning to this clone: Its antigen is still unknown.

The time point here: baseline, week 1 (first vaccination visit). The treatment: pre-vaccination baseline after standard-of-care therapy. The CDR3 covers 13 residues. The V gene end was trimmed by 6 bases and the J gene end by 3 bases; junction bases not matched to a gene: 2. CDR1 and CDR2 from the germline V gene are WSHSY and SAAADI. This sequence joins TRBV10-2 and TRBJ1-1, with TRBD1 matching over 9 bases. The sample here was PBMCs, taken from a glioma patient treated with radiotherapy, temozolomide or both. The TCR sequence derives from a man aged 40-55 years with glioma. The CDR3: CASRGDRDTEAFF. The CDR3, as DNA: TGCGCCAGCAGGGGGGACAGGGACACTGAAGCTTTCTTT.